The 2 T cell receptor beta chains presented below share a single source sample, sequenced in a study of OX40 agonist ivuxolimab in advanced cancers. TCRdb keeps only in-frame clones here, not all; method: immunoSEQ multiplex PCR. The table lists some 90,000 clones, about 90% of them singletons. Specimen: CD4+ or CD8+ T cells sorted from blood, collected in a trial of the OX40 agonist ivuxolimab. The receptors derive from an adult with an advanced solid tumor such as melanoma, head and neck, liver or kidney cancer.

The rearrangement joins TRBV19 to TRBJ1-5, with 8 bases that match TRBD1. Germline lookup yields CDR1 LNHDA and CDR2 SQIVND (reference sequence). The junction had 6 bases not matched to a gene; V was cut back by 5 bases and J by 3 bases. The CDR3 extends over 15 amino acids. For the CDR3, the DNA is TGTGCCAGTAGTTTTGACAGGGGAGTCAATCAGCCCCAGCATTTT. This gives the protein CASSFDRGVNQPQHF.

V is TRBV19 and J is TRBJ2-4, with 11 bases that match TRBD2. This CDR3 has 16 residues. The V gene end was trimmed by 5 bases and the J gene end by 2 bases; junction bases not matched to a gene: 5. Germline lookup yields CDR1 LNHDA and CDR2 SQIVND (reference sequence). The CDR3 DNA reads TGTGCCAGTAGTGTAGCGGGGGGGCCGACCAAAAACATTCAGTACTTC. This sequence encodes CASSVAGGPTKNIQYF.